The source of this T cell receptor beta chain is a study of T-cell reconstitution after alpha-beta-depleted transplantation in children. The CDR3 totals 16 residues. In germline, CDR1 is SNHLY, CDR2 FYNNEI. V lost 6 bases and J lost 0; bases outside the gene matches: 11. Preparation of the TCRbeta library involved a method that used unique molecular identifiers. TCRdb processed the PCR reads anew with MiXCR; each CDR3 protein has one entry. Seen here are approximately 110,000 distinct CDR3 sequences, approximately 10% observed once, and the top ten hold around 35%. This clonotype appeared a few times.

Sequenced material: PBMCs, taken before TCRalphabeta/CD19-depleted stem cell transplant. This TCR derives from a boy younger than 10 with acute lymphoblastic leukemia, due to receive a stem cell transplant. The V gene is TRBV2, the J gene TRBJ2-7; TRBD1 agrees at 7 bases. The CDR3 protein is CASRGVWDSTSYEQYF. The CDR3 DNA reads as TGTGCCAGCAGGGGGGTGTGGGACAGTACCTCCTACGAGCAGTACTTC.